The sequence of this T cell receptor (beta chain) was determined in a study of blood T cell repertoires in COVID-19 (dated by TCRdb to 2018 to 2020). Turning to the overall study: Collaborator samples came from the United States, Italy and Spain and covered acute and convalescent phases of COVID-19. The material from the prospective study consisted of cDNA or gDNA derived from T cells, B-cell-depleted T cells, or PBMCs. The dataset comprised deeply sampled blood TCRbeta repertoires from subjects exposed to, actively infected with, or recovered from COVID-19. The repertoires were released in a freely available public database intended as a resource for research on the immune response to SARS-CoV-2. The samples were drawn from the first 160 participants of the ongoing ImmuneRACE study and from some 1,300 subjects provided by 6 global collaborators. A de-identified subject ID, COVID-19 status, age in years and sex were almost always included in the sample metadata. Where available, HLA class I and class II types were taken from metadata supplied by the sample provider and were not determined by assay-based typing. Beyond this particular receptor, the publication reports: How much clinical and demographic metadata was included differed by source and by participant, and the metadata was provided uncurated.

Participants in the prospective study were enrolled through a virtual design, were aged 18 to 89 years, and lived in 24 United States geographic areas. In the prospective study, cohorts were assigned on the basis of participant-reported clinical history obtained from a screening survey and a study questionnaire. In the prospective study, mobile phlebotomists collected whole blood, serum and a nasopharyngeal or oropharyngeal swab from each participant. Over a roughly 2-month period, participants in the prospective study had the option of providing additional blood draws and questionnaires. Prospective study blood samples were shipped either frozen or at room temperature before DNA extraction. TCRbeta CDR3 regions were amplified from genomic DNA using the immunoSEQ Assay, a bias-controlled multiplex PCR. As for how the authors treated the data: Nucleated cell counts per sample were estimated from amplification of reference gene primers within the assay. Sequence reads were collapsed and filtered to measure the absolute abundance of every unique TCRbeta CDR3 rearrangement. For each sample, productive Simpson clonality was calculated as the square root of Simpson's diversity index over productive rearrangements. The source is immuneACCESS, and TCRdb retained only in-frame sequences with V and J called. Part of the clones is not carried over; for the studies checked, unresolved V genes explain less than half of this, and the remainder is unexplained. V and J calls and clone size follow that table, whereas D and trimming were derived from the DNA. Within this sample are 200,000 to 300,000 clones, with roughly 88% of them counted one time only. The top ten hold roughly 2.3% of the sample.

CDR1 and CDR2 are read off the germline V gene as SNHLY and FYNNEI. Including the terminal cysteine and phenylalanine, the CDR3 comprises 12 residues. Only the CDR3 portion is preserved as DNA: 36 bases, with reading frame beginning at the first base. V loses 8 bases at its end and J loses 8 bases; junction bases beyond the gene matches: 6. Points on this clone: The antigen it binds to is not known. No much larger clonotype is one base removed from it; base qualities were not supplied.

The sample consisted of PBMCs or T cells enriched from blood (not recorded which). This sequence originates from a woman aged 40 to 55 with acute COVID-19. This chain joins TRBV2 to TRBJ2-1, with 7 bases aligning to TRBD2. The base sequence is TGTGCCAGCCGCGGACTAGTTCATGAGCAGTTCTTC. It encodes CASRGLVHEQFF.